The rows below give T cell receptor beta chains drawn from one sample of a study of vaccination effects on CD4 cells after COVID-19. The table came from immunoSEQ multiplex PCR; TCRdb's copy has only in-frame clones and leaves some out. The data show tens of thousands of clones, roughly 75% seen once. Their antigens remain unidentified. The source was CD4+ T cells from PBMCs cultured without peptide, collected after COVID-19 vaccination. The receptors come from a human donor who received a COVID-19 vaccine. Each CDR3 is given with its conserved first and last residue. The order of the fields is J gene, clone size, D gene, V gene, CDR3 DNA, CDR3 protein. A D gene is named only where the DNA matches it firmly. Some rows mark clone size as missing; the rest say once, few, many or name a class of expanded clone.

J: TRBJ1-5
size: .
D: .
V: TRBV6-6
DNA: TGTGCCAGCAGACAGTCCTGGGGCAATCAGCCCCAGCATTTT
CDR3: CASRQSWGNQPQHF

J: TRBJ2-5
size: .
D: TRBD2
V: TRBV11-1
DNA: TGTGCCAGCAGCTTAAAAGGGACTACCCAAGAGACCCAGTACTTC
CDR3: CASSLKGTTQETQYF

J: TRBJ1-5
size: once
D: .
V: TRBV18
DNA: TGTGCCAGCTCACCACCGGGGGCAATCTATCAGCCCCAGCATTTT
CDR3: CASSPPGAIYQPQHF

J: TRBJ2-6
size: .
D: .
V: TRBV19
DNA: TGTGCCAGTAGTGCGAACCTCCCTGGGGCCAACGTCCTGACTTTC
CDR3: CASSANLPGANVLTF

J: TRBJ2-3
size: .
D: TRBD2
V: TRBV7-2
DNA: TGTGCCAGCACCGGGGGGGGCCTCTTCACAGATACGCAGTATTTT
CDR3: CASTGGGLFTDTQYF

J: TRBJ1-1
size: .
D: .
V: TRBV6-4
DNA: TGTGCCAGCAGTGCACAGGGACGGAACACTGAAGCTTTCTTT
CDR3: CASSAQGRNTEAFF

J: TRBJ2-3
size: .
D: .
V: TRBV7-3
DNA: TGTGCCAGCAGCTTAAGACTAAATGGGGATACGCAGTATTTT
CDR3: CASSLRLNGDTQYF

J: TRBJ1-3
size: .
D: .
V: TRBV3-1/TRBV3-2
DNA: TGTGCCAGCAGCCAACGGGGATACTCTGGAAACACCATATATTTT
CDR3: CASSQRGYSGNTIYF

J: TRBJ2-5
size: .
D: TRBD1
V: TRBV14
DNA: TGTGCCAGCAGCCACCGACAGGGGGTGAGGGAGACCCAGTACTTC
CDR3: CASSHRQGVRETQYF

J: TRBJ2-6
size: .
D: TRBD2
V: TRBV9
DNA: TGTGCCAGCAGCGTCGGGACTAGCGGGGGGAGCTCTGGGGCCAACGTCCTGACTTTC
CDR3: CASSVGTSGGSSGANVLTF

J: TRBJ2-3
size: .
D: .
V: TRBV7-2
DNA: TGTGCCAGCAGCTTAGTTGGGACGGCTAGCACAGATACGCAGTATTTT
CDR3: CASSLVGTASTDTQYF

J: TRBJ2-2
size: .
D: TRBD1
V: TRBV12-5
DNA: TGTGCTAGCCAACAGGGGCGGCCGAACACCGGGGAGCTGTTTTTT
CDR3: CASQQGRPNTGELFF

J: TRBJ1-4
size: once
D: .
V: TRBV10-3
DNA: TGTGCCATCAGTGAACTACAGGGCAATTCCCCTGAAAAACTGTTTTTT
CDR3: CAISELQGNSPEKLFF

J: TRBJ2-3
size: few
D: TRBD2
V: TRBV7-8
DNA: TGTGCCAGCAGCCCCCGGAGGGGTGAAGCGGGGGGGCAAGATACGCAGTATTTT
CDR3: CASSPRRGEAGGQDTQYF

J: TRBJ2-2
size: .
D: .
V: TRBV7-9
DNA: TGTGCCAGCAGCTCCGGGATCTTAAACACCGGGGAGCTGTTTTTT
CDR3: CASSSGILNTGELFF

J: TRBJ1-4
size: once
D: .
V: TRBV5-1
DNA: TGCGCCAGCAGCTTGGAATCCAATGAAAAACTGTTTTTT
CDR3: CASSLESNEKLFF

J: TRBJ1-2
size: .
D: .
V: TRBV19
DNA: TGTGCCAGTAGTATATTGGTCGGCGGAGGGAGGTATGGCTACACCTTC
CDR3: CASSILVGGGRYGYTF

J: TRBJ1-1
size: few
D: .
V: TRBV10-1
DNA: TGCGCCAGCAGTAGGGACACCTCGAACACTGAAGCTTTCTTT
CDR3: CASSRDTSNTEAFF

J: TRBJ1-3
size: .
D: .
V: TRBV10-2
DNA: TGCGCCAGCCTCAACATAAACACCATATATTTT
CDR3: CASLNINTIYF

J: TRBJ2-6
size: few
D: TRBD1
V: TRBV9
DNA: TGTGCCAGCAGCGCACAGGGGACCGGGGCCAACGTCCTGACTTTC
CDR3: CASSAQGTGANVLTF

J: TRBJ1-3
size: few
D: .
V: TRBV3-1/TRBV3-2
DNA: TGTGCCAGCAGCCACTCTGGAAACACCATATATTTT
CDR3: CASSHSGNTIYF

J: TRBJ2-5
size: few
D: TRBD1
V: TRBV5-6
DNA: TGTGCCAGCAGCTTTGACAGGGTGGAGACCCAGTACTTC
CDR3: CASSFDRVETQYF

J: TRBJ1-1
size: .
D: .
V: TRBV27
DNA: TGTGCCAGCATTAGGACAGCGCATTTGAACACTGAAGCTTTCTTT
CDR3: CASIRTAHLNTEAFF

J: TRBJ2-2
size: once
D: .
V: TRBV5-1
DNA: TGCGCCAGCAGCTTGGAGCCGAACACCGGGGAGCTGTTTTTT
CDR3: CASSLEPNTGELFF

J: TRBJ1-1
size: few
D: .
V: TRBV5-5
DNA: TGTGCCAGCAGCTTGGAACGGTCTTCAGCTGAAGCTTTCTTT
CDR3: CASSLERSSAEAFF

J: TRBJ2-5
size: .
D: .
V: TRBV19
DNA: TGTGCCAGTCGAAACTCTATGGGGGAGACCCAGTACTTC
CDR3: CASRNSMGETQYF

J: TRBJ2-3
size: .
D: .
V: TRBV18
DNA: TGTGCCAGCTCACCTTCCCGCCAGGTCTCCACAGATACGCAGTATTTT
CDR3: CASSPSRQVSTDTQYF

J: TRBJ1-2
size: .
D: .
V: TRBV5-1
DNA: TGCGCCAGCAGCTTGGCCTTGGTAACAGGGTCTGGCTATGGCTACACCTTC
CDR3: CASSLALVTGSGYGYTF

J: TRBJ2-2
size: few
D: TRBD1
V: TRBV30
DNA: TGTGCCTGGAGAGGACAGGGGTACGGGGAGCTGTTTTTT
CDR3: CAWRGQGYGELFF

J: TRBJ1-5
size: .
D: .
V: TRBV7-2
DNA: TGTGCCGTTTCCGGGACGGTGAATCAGCCCCAGCATTTT
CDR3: CAVSGTVNQPQHF

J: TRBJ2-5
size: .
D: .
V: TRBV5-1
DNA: TGCGCCAGCAGCCCTAGACTAGCGGGACAGGGGGAGACCCAGTACTTC
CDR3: CASSPRLAGQGETQYF

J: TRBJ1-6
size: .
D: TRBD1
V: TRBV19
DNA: TGTGCCAGTAACCTCGCTCAGGGGGTTGGTTCACCCCTCCACTTT
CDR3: CASNLAQGVGSPLHF

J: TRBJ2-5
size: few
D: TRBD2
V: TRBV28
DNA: TGTGCCAGCAGTCCGAATAGCGGGGGGGCCTTTTCAGAGACCCAGTACTTC
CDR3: CASSPNSGGAFSETQYF

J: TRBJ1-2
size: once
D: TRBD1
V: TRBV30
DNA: TGTGCCTGGAGTGTATCACCGGACAGGGCGATATCTAACTATGGCTACACCTTC
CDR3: CAWSVSPDRAISNYGYTF

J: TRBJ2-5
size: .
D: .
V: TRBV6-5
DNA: TGTGCCAGCGGCTTCCGGAGGAGAGAGACCCAGTACTTC
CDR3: CASGFRRRETQYF

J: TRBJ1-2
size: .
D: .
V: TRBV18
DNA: TGTGCCAGCTCACCACCGGGCGAACAGTACTATGGCTACACCTTC
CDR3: CASSPPGEQYYGYTF

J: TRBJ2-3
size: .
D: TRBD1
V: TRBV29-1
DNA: TGCAGCGTCGTTACCGGGACAGGGCACACAGATACGCAGTATTTT
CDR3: CSVVTGTGHTDTQYF

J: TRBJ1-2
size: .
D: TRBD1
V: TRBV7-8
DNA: TGTGCCAGCAGCCGCCGGGACAGGACGTATGGCTACACCTTC
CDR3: CASSRRDRTYGYTF

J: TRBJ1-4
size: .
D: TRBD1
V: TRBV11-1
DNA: TGTGCCAGCAGCTTGGGGACAGGCTATGAAAAACTGTTTTTT
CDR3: CASSLGTGYEKLFF

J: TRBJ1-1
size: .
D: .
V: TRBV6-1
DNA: TGTGCCAGCAGTGAAGCCAGGAACACTGAAGCTTTCTTT
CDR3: CASSEARNTEAFF

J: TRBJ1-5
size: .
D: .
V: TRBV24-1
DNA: TGTGCCACCAGTGAGGCCTATAGCAATCAGCCCCAGCATTTT
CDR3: CATSEAYSNQPQHF

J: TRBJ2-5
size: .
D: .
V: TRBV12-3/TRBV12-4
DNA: TGTGCCAGCAGTTTAGCGATGAGGGAGACCCAGTACTTC
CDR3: CASSLAMRETQYF

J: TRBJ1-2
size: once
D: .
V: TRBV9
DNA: TGTGCCAGCAGCCCAGATCCAGGAGACTATGGCTACACCTTC
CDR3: CASSPDPGDYGYTF

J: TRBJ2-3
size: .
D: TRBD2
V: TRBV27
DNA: TGTGCCAGCCAGGGAGGGACTCCCAACCAGTATTTT
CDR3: CASQGGTPNQYF

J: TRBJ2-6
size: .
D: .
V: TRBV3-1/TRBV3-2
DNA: TGTGCCAGCAGCCTTAGGAACTCTGGGGCCAACGTCCTGACTTTC
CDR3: CASSLRNSGANVLTF

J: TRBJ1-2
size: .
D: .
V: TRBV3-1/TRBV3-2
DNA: TGTGCCAGCAGCCAAGAACTCTACGGCAGAAACGGGGGCTACACCTTC
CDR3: CASSQELYGRNGGYTF

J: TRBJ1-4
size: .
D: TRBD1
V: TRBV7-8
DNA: TGTGCCAGCAGCTTCGGGACAGGGACTAATGAAAAACTGTTTTTT
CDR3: CASSFGTGTNEKLFF

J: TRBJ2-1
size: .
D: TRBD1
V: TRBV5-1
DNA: TGCGCCAGCAGCCTAAGACCCGGGACAGGGGCGGTAAATGAGCAGTTCTTC
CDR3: CASSLRPGTGAVNEQFF

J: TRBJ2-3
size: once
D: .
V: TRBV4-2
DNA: TGTGCCAGCAGCCAACTTTTAGTGGAAGATACGCAGTATTTT
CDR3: CASSQLLVEDTQYF

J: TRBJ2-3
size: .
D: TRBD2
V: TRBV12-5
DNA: TGTGCTAGTGGTTGGGGAGACGGGGGGGCAGATACGCAGTATTTT
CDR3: CASGWGDGGADTQYF

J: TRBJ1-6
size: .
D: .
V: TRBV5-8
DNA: TGTGCCAGCAGTAGTTCGGGGTTCAATAATTCACCCCTCCACTTT
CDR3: CASSSSGFNNSPLHF

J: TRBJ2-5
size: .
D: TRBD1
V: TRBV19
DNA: TGTGCCAGTAGGTCCCCGACAGGGGCCCATCCAGAGACCCAGTACTTC
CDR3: CASRSPTGAHPETQYF